Listed below are T cell receptor beta chains from one sample, sequenced in a study of identical twins. TCRdb reanalysed the 5' RACE reads using MiXCR and keeps one entry per CDR3 protein. Among hundreds of thousands of distinct CDR3 sequences listed, less than 10% were seen once. This sample also appeared in a second study, on yellow fever vaccine responses in identical twins.

Sample: PBMCs. The receptors were sampled from a woman between 18 and 29 years old in good health. Both conserved end residues are part of each CDR3. Fields, in order: CDR3 length, V gene, clone size, J gene, D gene, CDR3 protein, CDR3 DNA. D genes are given only for firm matches. A row's size may be missing; if present it is once, few, many or a size class.

14	TRBV20-1	-	TRBJ2-3	-	CSARRSGPTDTQYF	TGCAGTGCTAGGCGTAGCGGCCCCACAGATACGCAGTATTTT
14	TRBV15	many	TRBJ1-2	-	CATSDGGIKHGYTF	TGTGCCACCAGCGATGGGGGGATTAAGCATGGCTACACCTTC
15	TRBV27	-	TRBJ2-5	-	CASSARTGRQETQYF	TGTGCCAGCAGTGCACGGACGGGGCGTCAAGAGACCCAGTACTTC
15	TRBV6-1	few	TRBJ2-7	-	CASSKPHSGPYEQYF	TGTGCCAGCAGTAAACCTCATAGCGGCCCCTACGAGCAGTACTTC
16	TRBV18	many	TRBJ2-2	-	CASSPQRRVGAGELFF	TGTGCCAGCTCACCACAACGCAGGGTTGGCGCCGGGGAGCTGTTTTTT
15	TRBV28	few	TRBJ2-4	-	CASSDWSGSENIQYF	TGTGCCAGCAGTGATTGGTCAGGGTCGGAAAACATTCAGTACTTC
15	TRBV6-2/TRBV6-3	few	TRBJ1-5	-	CASSYSVPSNQPQHF	TGTGCCAGCAGTTACTCGGTGCCCTCTAATCAGCCCCAGCATTTT
15	TRBV20-1	-	TRBJ2-1	TRBD2	CSARPGTSSYNEQFF	TGCAGTGCTCGACCCGGGACTAGCTCCTACAATGAGCAGTTCTTC
18	TRBV4-3	-	TRBJ2-6	-	CASSQESGTLSGANVLTF	TGCGCCAGCAGCCAAGAGAGTGGTACCCTCTCTGGGGCCAACGTCCTGACTTTC
13	TRBV7-9	few	TRBJ2-7	-	CASSPPQKLEQYF	TGTGCCAGCAGCCCCCCACAAAAACTCGAGCAGTACTTC
13	TRBV28	few	TRBJ2-7	-	CASSDPQRAEQYF	TGTGCCAGCAGCGACCCACAACGGGCTGAGCAGTACTTC
16	TRBV21-1	few	TRBJ2-7	-	CASRSGAGQGVYEQYF	TGTGCCAGCAGGTCAGGGGCTGGACAGGGGGTCTACGAGCAGTACTTC
12	TRBV6-2/TRBV6-3	few	TRBJ2-1	-	CASSYLANEQFF	TGTGCCAGCAGTTACTTGGCGAATGAGCAGTTCTTC
15	TRBV7-2	-	TRBJ2-3	-	CASSLTSQSTDTQYF	TGTGCCAGCAGCTTAACTAGCCAAAGCACAGATACGCAGTATTTT
16	TRBV5-1	many	TRBJ2-7	TRBD2	CASRYDDSGGSYEQYF	TGCGCCAGCAGATACGACGACAGCGGGGGTTCCTACGAGCAGTACTTC
17	TRBV4-3	few	TRBJ2-2	TRBD2	CASSPDPLAVNTGELFF	TGCGCCAGCAGCCCCGACCCACTAGCGGTTAACACCGGGGAGCTGTTTTTT
13	TRBV28	-	TRBJ2-6	-	CATSNPGANVLTF	TGTGCCACCAGTAATCCTGGGGCCAACGTCCTGACTTTC
14	TRBV19	many	TRBJ2-1	TRBD2	CASSRTSGGYEQFF	TGTGCCAGTAGTAGAACTAGCGGGGGCTATGAGCAGTTCTTC
11	TRBV12-3/TRBV12-4	few	TRBJ2-3	TRBD1	CASSTGGAPYF	TGTGCCAGCAGTACAGGGGGCGCACCGTATTTT
13	TRBV5-1	-	TRBJ2-1	-	CASSFNGWHEQFF	TGCGCCAGCAGCTTTAATGGGTGGCATGAGCAGTTCTTC
18	TRBV5-1	-	TRBJ2-3	TRBD2	CASSLKLAGGPSTDTQYF	TGCGCCAGCAGCCTCAAACTAGCGGGGGGGCCGAGCACAGATACGCAGTATTTT
16	TRBV3-1	-	TRBJ2-1	TRBD2	CASSQGGGLVGNEQFF	TGTGCCAGCAGCCAAGGGGGCGGACTAGTCGGCAATGAGCAGTTCTTC
16	TRBV3-1	-	TRBJ2-2	-	CASSHLVGQNTGELFF	TGTGCCAGCAGCCACCTGGTGGGACAGAACACCGGGGAGCTGTTTTTT
14	TRBV6-5	-	TRBJ2-7	-	CASSYSVPSYEQYF	TGTGCCAGCAGTTACTCGGTTCCTTCCTACGAGCAGTACTTC
17	TRBV29-1	few	TRBJ2-1	TRBD2	CSVAGGRARSSYNEQFF	TGCAGCGTTGCGGGGGGGAGGGCCCGAAGCTCCTACAATGAGCAGTTCTTC
18	TRBV11-2	-	TRBJ2-5	TRBD2	CASSLGGVSGRLQKTQYF	TGTGCCAGCAGCTTAGGAGGAGTTAGCGGGAGGTTACAAAAGACCCAGTACTTC
16	TRBV18	many	TRBJ2-2	-	CASSPLQKTNTGELFF	TGTGCCAGCTCACCACTTCAGAAGACGAACACCGGGGAGCTGTTTTTT
12	TRBV12-3/TRBV12-4	-	TRBJ2-1	-	CASSFYNNEQFF	TGTGCCAGCAGTTTTTACAACAATGAGCAGTTCTTC
14	TRBV5-1	many	TRBJ2-2	-	CASSLVQGPGELFF	TGCGCCAGCAGCTTGGTTCAGGGACCCGGGGAGCTGTTTTTT
12	TRBV20-1	-	TRBJ2-7	-	CSASWGSYEQYF	TGCAGTGCTAGCTGGGGGTCCTACGAGCAGTACTTC
12	TRBV5-1	few	TRBJ2-5	-	CASSFPKETQYF	TGCGCCAGCAGCTTCCCTAAAGAGACCCAGTACTTC
17	TRBV4-1	few	TRBJ2-7	-	CASSQDKSATSSGEQYF	TGCGCCAGCAGCCAAGATAAAAGCGCTACCTCCTCGGGGGAGCAGTACTTC
14	TRBV20-1	-	TRBJ1-1	-	CSARGTASNTEAFF	TGCAGTGCTAGAGGGACAGCCTCTAACACTGAAGCTTTCTTT
14	TRBV28	few	TRBJ2-1	TRBD2	CASGDPGLVSEQFF	TGTGCCAGCGGAGATCCGGGACTAGTGAGTGAGCAGTTCTTC
14	TRBV5-1	-	TRBJ2-7	-	CASSPIGPSYEQYF	TGCGCCAGCAGCCCGATCGGACCCTCCTACGAGCAGTACTTC
15	TRBV4-2	-	TRBJ2-2	-	CASSLAWTDTGELFF	TGTGCCAGCAGCCTAGCGTGGACAGACACCGGGGAGCTGTTTTTT
16	TRBV20-1	few	TRBJ2-1	-	CSARTGAPSSYNEQFF	TGCAGTGCTAGAACCGGCGCGCCGAGCTCCTACAATGAGCAGTTCTTC
13	TRBV3-1	many	TRBJ2-1	TRBD2	CASTWTSYNEQFF	TGTGCCAGCACCTGGACTAGCTACAATGAGCAGTTCTTC
13	TRBV18	-	TRBJ1-2	-	CASSPNDHYGYTF	TGTGCCAGCTCACCAAACGACCACTATGGCTACACCTTC
13	TRBV20-1	few	TRBJ1-2	-	CSAYRDFNYGYTF	TGCAGTGCTTACAGGGATTTTAACTATGGCTACACCTTC
15	TRBV18	-	TRBJ1-1	-	CASSPFWDKGTEAFF	TGTGCCAGCTCACCATTCTGGGACAAGGGCACTGAAGCTTTCTTT
15	TRBV18	few	TRBJ1-1	-	CASSPSGFMNTEAFF	TGTGCCAGCTCACCAAGTGGCTTCATGAACACTGAAGCTTTCTTT
14	TRBV6-1	-	TRBJ2-5	TRBD2	CASSQGLVGETQYF	TGTGCCAGCAGTCAGGGACTAGTTGGCGAGACCCAGTACTTC
13	TRBV14	many	TRBJ1-2	TRBD1	CASSQKQGTGYTF	TGTGCCAGCAGCCAGAAACAGGGGACTGGCTACACCTTC
14	TRBV7-2	many	TRBJ2-7	TRBD1	CASSFRQGSYEQYF	TGTGCCAGCAGTTTTAGACAGGGCTCCTACGAGCAGTACTTC
12	TRBV20-1	few	TRBJ2-3	-	CSASYGTDTQYF	TGCAGTGCTAGTTACGGCACAGATACGCAGTATTTT
14	TRBV6-2/TRBV6-3	-	TRBJ2-1	TRBD2	CASMGSGVYNEQFF	TGTGCCAGCATGGGTAGCGGGGTCTACAATGAGCAGTTCTTC
15	TRBV5-1	many	TRBJ2-1	TRBD2	CASSFVAGANNEQFF	TGCGCCAGCAGCTTCGTAGCGGGAGCTAACAATGAGCAGTTCTTC
15	TRBV5-1	-	TRBJ1-6	TRBD1	CASSLGQGLNSPLHF	TGCGCCAGCAGCTTGGGACAGGGACTAAATTCACCCCTCCACTTT
17	TRBV10-3	few	TRBJ1-2	TRBD1	CAISDFRDRGSLYGYTF	TGTGCCATCAGTGACTTCCGGGACAGGGGTTCCCTCTATGGCTACACCTTC
14	TRBV2	few	TRBJ2-5	-	CASRPGPYQETQYF	TGTGCCAGCAGGCCGGGGCCCTACCAAGAGACCCAGTACTTC
13	TRBV6-5	many	TRBJ2-2	-	CASSYIGAGELFF	TGTGCCAGCAGTTACATAGGTGCCGGGGAGCTGTTTTTT
15	TRBV4-2	-	TRBJ2-5	-	CASSQESRGRETQYF	TGTGCCAGCAGCCAAGAGTCGCGGGGGCGGGAGACCCAGTACTTC
13	TRBV20-1	few	TRBJ2-7	-	CSALTGTQYEQYF	TGCAGTGCTCTAACAGGGACTCAATACGAGCAGTACTTC
13	TRBV9	-	TRBJ2-3	TRBD2	CASSGGGRTSPYF	TGTGCCAGCAGCGGCGGGGGAAGGACTAGCCCGTATTTT
15	TRBV27	-	TRBJ2-3	-	CASSLGISSTDTQYF	TGTGCCAGCAGTTTAGGCATTAGTAGCACAGATACGCAGTATTTT